Listed below are T cell receptor beta chains from one sample, sequenced in a study of blood T cell repertoires in COVID-19. Here immunoSEQ multiplex PCR was the method, and the copy in TCRdb shows in-frame clones only, minus some. The sample gives roughly 260,000 clones, about 88% of which show up once; roughly 4% is in the top ten. Sequencing was performed on peripheral blood. The receptors stem from a man between 60 and 75 years old who had recovered from COVID-19. The CDR3 runs from the conserved cysteine through the conserved F or W. D genes are given only for firm matches. Not all rows give a size; the values are once, few, many and, for expanded clones, a class.

j_gene: TRBJ2-5; abundance: -; v_gene: TRBV6-5; d_gene: TRBD2; CDR3aa: CASGGGRKETQYF; CDR3nt: TGTGCCAGCGGCGGGGGGCGAAAAGAGACCCAGTACTTC
j_gene: TRBJ1-3; abundance: once; v_gene: TRBV11-2; d_gene: TRBD1; CDR3aa: CASSSDRQGSGNTIYF; CDR3nt: TGTGCCAGCAGCTCCGATCGACAGGGATCTGGAAACACCATATATTTT
j_gene: TRBJ1-1; abundance: -; v_gene: TRBV10-3; d_gene: -; CDR3aa: CAIHSAGDTEAFF; CDR3nt: TGTGCCATCCATTCTGCGGGGGACACTGAAGCTTTCTTT
j_gene: TRBJ1-2; abundance: -; v_gene: TRBV13; d_gene: TRBD1; CDR3aa: CASSSSGQGVYGYTF; CDR3nt: TGTGCCAGCAGCTCCTCGGGACAGGGGGTATATGGCTACACCTTC
j_gene: TRBJ1-2; abundance: -; v_gene: TRBV10-3; d_gene: -; CDR3aa: CAISESGRGGYGYTF; CDR3nt: TGTGCCATCAGTGAGTCCGGCAGGGGCGGCTATGGCTACACCTTC
j_gene: TRBJ1-6; abundance: -; v_gene: TRBV12-5; d_gene: -; CDR3aa: CASGRAPGVANSPLHF; CDR3nt: TGTGCTAGTGGCCGCGCCCCAGGGGTGGCAAATTCACCCCTCCACTTT
j_gene: TRBJ1-6; abundance: -; v_gene: TRBV14; d_gene: -; CDR3aa: CASSQETVGSPLHF; CDR3nt: TGTGCCAGCAGCCAAGAGACAGTCGGGTCACCCCTCCACTTT
j_gene: TRBJ1-2; abundance: once; v_gene: TRBV6-6; d_gene: -; CDR3aa: CASTRGVNYGYTF; CDR3nt: TGTGCCAGCACCAGGGGAGTTAACTATGGCTACACCTTC
j_gene: TRBJ2-7; abundance: -; v_gene: TRBV9; d_gene: -; CDR3aa: CASSVDPGGYEQYF; CDR3nt: TGTGCCAGCAGCGTAGATCCGGGTGGCTACGAGCAGTACTTC
j_gene: TRBJ2-7; abundance: -; v_gene: TRBV6-2/TRBV6-3; d_gene: TRBD1; CDR3aa: CASSNGQGVIDEQYF; CDR3nt: TGTGCCAGCAGCAACGGACAGGGGGTAATCGACGAGCAGTACTTC
j_gene: TRBJ2-7; abundance: -; v_gene: TRBV29-1; d_gene: TRBD1; CDR3aa: CSVVPGTGSYEQYF; CDR3nt: TGCAGCGTCGTTCCCGGGACAGGGTCCTACGAGCAGTACTTC
j_gene: TRBJ2-3; abundance: -; v_gene: TRBV19; d_gene: TRBD2; CDR3aa: CASSSGLEGTDTQYF; CDR3nt: TGTGCCAGTAGTAGCGGACTAGAGGGCACAGATACGCAGTATTTT
j_gene: TRBJ1-4; abundance: -; v_gene: TRBV30; d_gene: -; CDR3aa: CAWSRTVATNEKLFF; CDR3nt: TGTGCCTGGAGTAGAACAGTTGCAACTAATGAAAAACTGTTTTTT
j_gene: TRBJ2-1; abundance: -; v_gene: TRBV3-1/TRBV3-2; d_gene: -; CDR3aa: CASSQDRLRVQFF; CDR3nt: TGTGCCAGCAGCCAAGACCGGCTGAGGGTGCAGTTCTTC
j_gene: TRBJ2-2; abundance: once; v_gene: TRBV7-9; d_gene: -; CDR3aa: CASSLAGFVGELFF; CDR3nt: TGTGCCAGCAGCTTGGCAGGGTTCGTCGGGGAGCTGTTTTTT
j_gene: TRBJ2-2; abundance: -; v_gene: TRBV18; d_gene: TRBD1; CDR3aa: CAVGDSNTGELFF; CDR3nt: TGTGCCGTGGGGGACAGTAACACCGGGGAGCTGTTTTTT
j_gene: TRBJ2-5; abundance: -; v_gene: TRBV19; d_gene: TRBD2; CDR3aa: CASSNRLAGDKETQYF; CDR3nt: TGTGCCAGTAGTAACCGGCTAGCGGGGGATAAAGAGACCCAGTACTTC
j_gene: TRBJ1-5; abundance: few; v_gene: TRBV7-2; d_gene: TRBD1; CDR3aa: CASSEQGALFQPQHF; CDR3nt: TGTGCCAGCAGCGAACAGGGGGCGCTATTTCAGCCCCAGCATTTT
j_gene: TRBJ1-1; abundance: -; v_gene: TRBV19; d_gene: -; CDR3aa: CASGGRGDTEAFF; CDR3nt: TGTGCCAGTGGGGGTCGCGGGGACACTGAAGCTTTCTTT
j_gene: TRBJ2-1; abundance: -; v_gene: TRBV28; d_gene: TRBD2; CDR3aa: CASISGGIYNEQFF; CDR3nt: TGTGCCAGCATTAGCGGGGGGATTTACAATGAGCAGTTCTTC
j_gene: TRBJ2-2; abundance: -; v_gene: TRBV30; d_gene: TRBD1; CDR3aa: CAWRAGTVNTGELFF; CDR3nt: TGTGCCTGGAGGGCCGGGACAGTGAACACCGGGGAGCTGTTTTTT
j_gene: TRBJ1-2; abundance: -; v_gene: TRBV7-3; d_gene: TRBD1; CDR3aa: CASSFGQGYGYTF; CDR3nt: TGTGCCAGCAGCTTCGGACAGGGGTACGGCTACACCTTC